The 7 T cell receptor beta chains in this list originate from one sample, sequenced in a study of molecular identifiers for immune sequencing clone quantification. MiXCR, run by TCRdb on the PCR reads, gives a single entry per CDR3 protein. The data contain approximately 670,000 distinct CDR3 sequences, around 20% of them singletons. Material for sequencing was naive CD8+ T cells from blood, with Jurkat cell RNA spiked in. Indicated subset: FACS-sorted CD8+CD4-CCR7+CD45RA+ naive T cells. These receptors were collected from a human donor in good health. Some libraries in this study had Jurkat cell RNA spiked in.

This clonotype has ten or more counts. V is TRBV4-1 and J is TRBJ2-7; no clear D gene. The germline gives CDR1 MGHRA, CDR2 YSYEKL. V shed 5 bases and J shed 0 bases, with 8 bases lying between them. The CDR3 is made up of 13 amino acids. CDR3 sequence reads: CASSEQFSYEQYF. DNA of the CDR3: TGCGCCAGCAGCGAACAGTTCTCCTACGAGCAGTACTTC.

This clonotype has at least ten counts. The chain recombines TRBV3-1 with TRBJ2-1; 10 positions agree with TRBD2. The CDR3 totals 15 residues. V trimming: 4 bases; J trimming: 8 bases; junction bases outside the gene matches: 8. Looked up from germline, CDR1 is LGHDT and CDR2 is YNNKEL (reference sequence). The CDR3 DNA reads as TGTGCCAGCAGCCGCCCGGGACTAGCGATCCATGAGCAGTTCTTC. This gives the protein CASSRPGLAIHEQFF.

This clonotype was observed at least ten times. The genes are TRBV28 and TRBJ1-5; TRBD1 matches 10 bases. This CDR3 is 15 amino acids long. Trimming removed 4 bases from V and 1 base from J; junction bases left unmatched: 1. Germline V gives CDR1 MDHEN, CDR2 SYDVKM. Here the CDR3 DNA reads TGTGCCAGCAGTTGGGGACAGGGGAGCAATCAGCCCCAGCATTTT. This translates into CASSWGQGSNQPQHF.

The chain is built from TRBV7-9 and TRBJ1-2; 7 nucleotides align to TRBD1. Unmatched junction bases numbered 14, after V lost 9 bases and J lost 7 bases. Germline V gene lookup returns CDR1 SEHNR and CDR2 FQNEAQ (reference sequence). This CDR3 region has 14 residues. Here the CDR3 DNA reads TGTGCCAGTGGCTCTCGACAGGGATCTACTGGCTACACCTTC. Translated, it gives CASGSRQGSTGYTF.

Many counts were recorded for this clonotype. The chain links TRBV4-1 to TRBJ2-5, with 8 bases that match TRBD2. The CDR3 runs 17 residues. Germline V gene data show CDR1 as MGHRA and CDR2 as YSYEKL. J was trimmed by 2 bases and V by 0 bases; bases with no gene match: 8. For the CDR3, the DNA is TGCGCCAGCAGCCAAGATGGGGGCGGGGGGACTCAAGAGACCCAGTACTTC. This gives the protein CASSQDGGGGTQETQYF.

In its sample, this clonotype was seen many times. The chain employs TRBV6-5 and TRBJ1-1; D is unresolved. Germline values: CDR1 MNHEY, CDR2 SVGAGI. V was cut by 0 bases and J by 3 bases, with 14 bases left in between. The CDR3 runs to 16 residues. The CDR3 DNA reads TGTGCCAGCAGTTACTCTTTTGGGCTCAGGCACACTGAAGCTTTCTTT. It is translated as CASSYSFGLRHTEAFF.

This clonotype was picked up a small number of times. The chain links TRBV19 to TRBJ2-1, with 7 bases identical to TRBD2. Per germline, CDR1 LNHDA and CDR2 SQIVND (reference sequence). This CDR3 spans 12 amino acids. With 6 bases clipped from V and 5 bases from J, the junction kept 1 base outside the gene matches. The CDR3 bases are TGTGCCAGTAGAACTAGCGACAATGAGCAGTTCTTC. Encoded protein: CASRTSDNEQFF.